This T cell receptor beta chain came from a study of blood T cells in healthy people across ages. Primers used in a second PCR of roughly 6 to 11 cycles were a sample-barcoded 5' primer and a J-beta primer mix. TCRdb reanalysed the 5' RACE reads using MiXCR and keeps one entry per CDR3 protein. The sample has about 570,000 distinct CDR3 sequences; around 27% are singletons. These data also featured in a second study, about T cells of mothers and their children. That source notes: During the second PCR, the M1S primer introduced sample barcodes along with 2-4 random nucleotides.

Input material: blood. The receptor was derived from a boy between 2 and 15 years old in good health.

This chain's CDR3 is CASSYWSGRDTEAFF. The CDR3 nucleotides read TGTGCCAGCAGTTATTGGTCCGGGCGTGACACTGAAGCTTTCTTT. The gene calls are TRBV6-5 and TRBJ1-1, with D unresolved. The V gene's germline CDR1 is MNHEY and CDR2 SVGAGI. This CDR3 contains 15 residues. Deletions cut 3 bases from V and 3 bases from J, with 14 bases between.